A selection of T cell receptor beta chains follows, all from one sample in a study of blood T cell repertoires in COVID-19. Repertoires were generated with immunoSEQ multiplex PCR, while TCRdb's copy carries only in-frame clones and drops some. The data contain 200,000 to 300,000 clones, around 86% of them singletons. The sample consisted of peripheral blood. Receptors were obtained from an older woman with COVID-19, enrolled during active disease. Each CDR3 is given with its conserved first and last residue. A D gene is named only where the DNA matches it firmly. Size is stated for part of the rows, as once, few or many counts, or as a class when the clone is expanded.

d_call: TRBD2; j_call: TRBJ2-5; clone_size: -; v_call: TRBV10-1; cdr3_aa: CASSAVAGAQETQYF; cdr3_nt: TGCGCCAGCAGTGCGGTAGCGGGAGCTCAAGAGACCCAGTACTTC
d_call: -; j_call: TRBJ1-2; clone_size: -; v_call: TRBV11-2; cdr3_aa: CASSPSTANYGYTF; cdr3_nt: TGTGCCAGCAGCCCCTCGACTGCTAACTATGGCTACACCTTC
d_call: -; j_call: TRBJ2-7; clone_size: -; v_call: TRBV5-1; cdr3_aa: CASRFSGQGGLYEQYF; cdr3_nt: TGCGCCAGCAGGTTCTCCGGCCAGGGGGGACTCTACGAGCAGTACTTC
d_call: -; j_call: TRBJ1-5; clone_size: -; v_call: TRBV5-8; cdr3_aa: CASNTPGGLQPQHF; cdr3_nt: TGTGCCAGCAACACACCTGGAGGATTACAGCCCCAGCATTTT
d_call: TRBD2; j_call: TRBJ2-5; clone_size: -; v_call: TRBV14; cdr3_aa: CASSGLAGAYQETQYF; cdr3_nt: TGTGCCAGCAGCGGACTAGCGGGAGCGTACCAAGAGACCCAGTACTTC
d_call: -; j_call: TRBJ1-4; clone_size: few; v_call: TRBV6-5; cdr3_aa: CASSSPGQSTF; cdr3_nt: TGTGCCAGCAGTTCCCCTGGGCAGTCGACTTTT
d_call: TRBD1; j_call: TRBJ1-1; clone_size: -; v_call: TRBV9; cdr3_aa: CASSEMPSGGTEAFF; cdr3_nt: TGTGCCAGCAGCGAGATGCCCTCAGGGGGCACTGAAGCTTTCTTT
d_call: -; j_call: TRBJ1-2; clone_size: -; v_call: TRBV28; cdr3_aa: CASSLTVSTAVF; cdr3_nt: TGTGCCAGCAGTTTGACAGTGTCGACGGCCGTCTTC
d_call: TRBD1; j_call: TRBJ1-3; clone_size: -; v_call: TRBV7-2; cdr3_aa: CASSKTGPAWTGNTIYF; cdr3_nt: TGTGCCAGCAGCAAGACAGGGCCCGCCTGGACTGGAAACACCATATATTTT
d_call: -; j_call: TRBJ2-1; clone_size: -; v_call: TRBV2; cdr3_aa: CASSDGSPYNEQFF; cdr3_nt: TGTGCCAGCAGCGATGGGAGTCCCTACAATGAGCAGTTCTTC
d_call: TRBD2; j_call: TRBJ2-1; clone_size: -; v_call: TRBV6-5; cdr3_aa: CASSSRSGSDEQFF; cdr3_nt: TGTGCCAGCAGTTCTCGAAGCGGGAGCGATGAGCAGTTCTTC
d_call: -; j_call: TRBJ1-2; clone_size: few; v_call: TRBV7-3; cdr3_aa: CASSLVGARLDGYTF; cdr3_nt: TGTGCCAGCAGCTTGGTAGGGGCGCGTTTGGATGGCTACACCTTC
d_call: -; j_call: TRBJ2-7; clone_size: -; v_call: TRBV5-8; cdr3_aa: CASSLAEYRTSYEQYF; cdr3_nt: TGTGCCAGCAGCTTGGCCGAGTACAGAACCTCCTACGAGCAGTACTTC
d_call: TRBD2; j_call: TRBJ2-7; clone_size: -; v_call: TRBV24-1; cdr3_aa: CATSVAGGPYEQYF; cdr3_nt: TGTGCCACCAGTGTAGCGGGAGGGCCCTACGAGCAGTACTTC
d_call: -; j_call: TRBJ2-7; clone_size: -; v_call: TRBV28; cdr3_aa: CASSLLDSSEQYF; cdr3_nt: TGTGCCAGCAGTTTACTGGACAGTTCCGAGCAGTACTTC
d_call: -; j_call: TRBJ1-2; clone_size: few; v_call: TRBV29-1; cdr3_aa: CSAASNYGYTF; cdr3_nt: TGCAGCGCAGCCTCTAACTATGGCTACACCTTC
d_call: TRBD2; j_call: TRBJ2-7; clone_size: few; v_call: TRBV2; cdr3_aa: CASSEAPSAGGQNEQYF; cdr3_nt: TGTGCCAGCAGTGAAGCTCCCTCAGCGGGAGGGCAGAACGAGCAGTACTTC
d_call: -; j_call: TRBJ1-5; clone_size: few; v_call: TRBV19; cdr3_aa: CASSIEDSDNQPQHF; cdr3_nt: TGTGCCAGTAGTATTGAGGACAGCGACAATCAGCCCCAGCATTTT
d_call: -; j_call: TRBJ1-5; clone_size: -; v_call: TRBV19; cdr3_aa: CASNNRVEGDQPQHF; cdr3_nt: TGTGCCAGTAACAACAGGGTAGAAGGAGATCAGCCCCAGCATTTT
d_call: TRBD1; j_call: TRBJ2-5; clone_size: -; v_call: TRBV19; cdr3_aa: CASSLRGTGGRETQYF; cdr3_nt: TGTGCCAGTAGTCTACGCGGGACAGGGGGTCGGGAGACCCAGTACTTC
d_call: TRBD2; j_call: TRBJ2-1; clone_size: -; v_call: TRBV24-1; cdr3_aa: CATSDQLLAGGVNEQFF; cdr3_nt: TGTGCCACCAGTGACCAATTACTAGCGGGAGGGGTCAATGAGCAGTTCTTC
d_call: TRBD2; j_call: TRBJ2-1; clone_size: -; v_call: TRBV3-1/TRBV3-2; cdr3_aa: CASSLAGESNEQFF; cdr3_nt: TGTGCCAGCAGCCTAGCGGGAGAGAGCAATGAGCAGTTCTTC
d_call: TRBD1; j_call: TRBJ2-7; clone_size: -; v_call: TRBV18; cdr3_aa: CASSPRDRGLEQYF; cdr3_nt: TGTGCCAGCTCACCACGGGACAGGGGGCTAGAGCAGTACTTC
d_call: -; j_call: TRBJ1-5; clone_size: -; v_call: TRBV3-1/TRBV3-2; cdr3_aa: CASSPRPGQGAQPQHF; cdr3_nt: TGTGCCAGCAGCCCCAGGCCCGGGCAGGGCGCACAGCCCCAGCATTTT
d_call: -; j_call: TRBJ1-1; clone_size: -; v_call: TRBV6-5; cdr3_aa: CASRNFMNTEAFF; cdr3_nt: TGTGCCAGCAGAAATTTCATGAACACTGAAGCTTTCTTT
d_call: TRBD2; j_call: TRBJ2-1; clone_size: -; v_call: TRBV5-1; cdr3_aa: CASSLPGLAGDGGEQFF; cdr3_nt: TGCGCCAGCAGCTTGCCAGGACTAGCGGGAGACGGGGGTGAGCAGTTCTTC
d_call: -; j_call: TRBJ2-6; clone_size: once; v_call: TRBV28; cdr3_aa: CASSPLGLLEDVANVLTF; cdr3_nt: TGTGCCAGCAGCCCCCTGGGCCTACTAGAAGACGTGGCCAACGTCCTGACTTTC
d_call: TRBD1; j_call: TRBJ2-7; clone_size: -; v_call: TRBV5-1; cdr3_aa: CASGDSPTSEQYF; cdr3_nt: TGCGCCAGCGGGGACAGTCCGACCTCCGAGCAGTACTTC
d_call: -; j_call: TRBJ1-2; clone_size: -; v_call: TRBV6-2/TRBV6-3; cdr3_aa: CASSYPPGNLKGYGYTF; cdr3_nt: TGTGCCAGCAGTTACCCCCCGGGGAACCTAAAGGGCTATGGCTACACCTTC
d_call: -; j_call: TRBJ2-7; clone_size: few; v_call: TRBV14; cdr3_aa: CASSQAGVWREQYF; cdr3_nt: TGTGCCAGCAGCCAAGCGGGAGTGTGGCGCGAGCAGTACTTC
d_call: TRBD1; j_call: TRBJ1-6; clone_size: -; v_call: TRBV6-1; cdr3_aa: CASSEATPGQYNSPLHF; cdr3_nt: TGTGCCAGCAGTGAAGCGACCCCGGGACAGTATAATTCACCCCTCCACTTT
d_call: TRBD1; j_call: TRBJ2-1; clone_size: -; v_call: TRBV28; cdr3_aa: CASEDYVTGGDEQFF; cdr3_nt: TGTGCCAGCGAGGACTACGTGACAGGGGGCGATGAGCAGTTCTTC
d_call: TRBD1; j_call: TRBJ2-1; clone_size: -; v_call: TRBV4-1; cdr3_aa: CASSQDGGTGASSYNEQFF; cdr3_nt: TGCGCCAGCAGCCAAGATGGGGGGACAGGGGCCAGCTCCTACAATGAGCAGTTCTTC
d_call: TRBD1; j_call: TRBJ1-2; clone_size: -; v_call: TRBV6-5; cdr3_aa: CASTRDRAISGYTF; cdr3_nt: TGTGCCAGCACCCGAGACAGGGCTATCTCTGGCTACACCTTC
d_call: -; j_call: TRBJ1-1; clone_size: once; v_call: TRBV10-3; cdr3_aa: CAITRDRNTEAFF; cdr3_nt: TGTGCCATCACCCGAGACAGGAACACTGAAGCTTTCTTT
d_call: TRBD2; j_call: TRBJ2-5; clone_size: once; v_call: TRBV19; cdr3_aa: CASSTGTSGVQETQYF; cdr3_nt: TGTGCCAGTAGTACAGGGACTAGCGGGGTGCAAGAGACCCAGTACTTC
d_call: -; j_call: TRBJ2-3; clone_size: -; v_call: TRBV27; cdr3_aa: CASSRHAFTDTQYF; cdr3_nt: TGTGCCAGCAGTCGACATGCCTTTACAGATACGCAGTATTTT
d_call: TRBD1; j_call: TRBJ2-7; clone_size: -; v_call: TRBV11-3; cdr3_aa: CASSKGTGRSYEQYF; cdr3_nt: TGTGCCAGCAGCAAAGGGACAGGGAGGTCCTACGAGCAGTACTTC
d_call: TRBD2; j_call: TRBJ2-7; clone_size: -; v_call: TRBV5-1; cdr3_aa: CASSLTSGSIGEQYF; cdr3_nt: TGCGCCAGCAGCTTGACTAGCGGGAGTATTGGCGAGCAGTACTTC
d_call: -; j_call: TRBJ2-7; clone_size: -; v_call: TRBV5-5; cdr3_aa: CASSLVAVAYEQYF; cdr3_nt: TGTGCCAGCAGCTTGGTAGCGGTAGCCTACGAGCAGTACTTC
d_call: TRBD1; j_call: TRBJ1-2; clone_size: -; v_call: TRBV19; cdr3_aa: CASRGTGYYYGYTF; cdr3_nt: TGTGCCAGTAGAGGGACAGGGTACTACTATGGCTACACCTTC
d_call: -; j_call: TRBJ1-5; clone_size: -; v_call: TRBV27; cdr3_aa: CASTCPLLPYSNQPQHF; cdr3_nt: TGTGCCAGCACCTGTCCCCTTCTCCCGTATAGCAATCAGCCCCAGCATTTT
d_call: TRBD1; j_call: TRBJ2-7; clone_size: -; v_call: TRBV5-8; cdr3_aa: CASSPDRTGVYISYEQYF; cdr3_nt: TGTGCCAGCAGCCCGGATCGTACAGGGGTGTACATCTCCTACGAGCAGTACTTC
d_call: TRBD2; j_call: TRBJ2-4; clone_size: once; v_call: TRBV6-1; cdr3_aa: CASSERGLAGGVGKNIQYF; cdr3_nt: TGTGCCAGCAGTGAAAGGGGACTAGCGGGAGGAGTCGGCAAAAACATTCAGTACTTC
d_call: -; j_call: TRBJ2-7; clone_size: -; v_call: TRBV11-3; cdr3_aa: CASSLDGGEPYEQYF; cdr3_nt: TGTGCCAGCAGCTTAGATGGCGGAGAACCCTACGAGCAGTACTTC
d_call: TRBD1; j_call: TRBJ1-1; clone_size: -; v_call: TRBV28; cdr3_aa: CAISRDRIPNTEAFF; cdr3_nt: TGTGCCATTTCCCGGGACAGAATCCCGAACACTGAAGCTTTCTTT
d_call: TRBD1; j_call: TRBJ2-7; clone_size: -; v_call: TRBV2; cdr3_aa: CASGRDRTYEQYF; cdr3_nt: TGTGCCAGCGGCCGGGACAGGACCTACGAGCAGTACTTC